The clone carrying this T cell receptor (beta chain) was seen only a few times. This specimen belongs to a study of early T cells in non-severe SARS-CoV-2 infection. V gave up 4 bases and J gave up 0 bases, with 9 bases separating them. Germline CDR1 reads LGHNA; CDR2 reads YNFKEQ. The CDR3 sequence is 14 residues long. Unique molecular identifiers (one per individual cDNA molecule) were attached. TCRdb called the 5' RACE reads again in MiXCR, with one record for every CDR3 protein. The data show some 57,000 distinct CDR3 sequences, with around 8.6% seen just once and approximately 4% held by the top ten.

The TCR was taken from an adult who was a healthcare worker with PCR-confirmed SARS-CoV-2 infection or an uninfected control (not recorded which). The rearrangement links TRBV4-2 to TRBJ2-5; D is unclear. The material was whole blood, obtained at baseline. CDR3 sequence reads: CASSLDNHQETQYF. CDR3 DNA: TGTGCCAGCAGCCTAGACAACCACCAAGAGACCCAGTACTTC.